These 27 T cell receptor beta chains share one sample of origin, sequenced in a study of blood T cell repertoires in COVID-19. The data were produced by immunoSEQ multiplex PCR, yet TCRdb's version contains in-frame clones alone and is incomplete. The sample has about 130,000 clones; approximately 90% are singletons. Source material: peripheral blood. These receptors all stem from a man aged 45-65 years with active or convalescent COVID-19.

The chain links TRBV6-4 to TRBJ2-1; D is possibly TRBD2 (6 bases). The V end lost 4 bases, the J end lost 6 bases, and 10 bases lay between the germline ends. Germline loops: CDR1 MRHNA, CDR2 SNTAGT. The CDR3 has 13 residues. The CDR3 DNA is TGTGCCAGCAGTGGGCTTAGCGGCAATGAGCAGTTCTTC. This sequence encodes CASSGLSGNEQFF.

This rearrangement joins TRBV27 to TRBJ2-7; 8 bases match TRBD1. Germline V lookup: CDR1 MNHEY, CDR2 SMNVEV (reference sequence). This CDR3 contains 20 residues. Trimming at V came to 3 bases and at J to 0 bases, leaving 19 bases not matched to a gene. For the CDR3, the DNA is TGTGCCAGCAGTTTTGCGGTGAGGACAGGGAAAGGAGGGAACTCCTACGAGCAGTACTTC. It encodes CASSFAVRTGKGGNSYEQYF.

The rearrangement joins TRBV5-1 to TRBJ1-4, with D perhaps TRBD1 (5 bases). V lost 2 bases, J lost 4 bases, and 12 bases lay in between. The length of the CDR3 is 15 residues. Per the germline V gene, CDR1 is SGHRS and CDR2 is YFSETQ. CDR3 DNA sequence: TGCGCCAGCAGCTTTAATCGACAGAGTAATGAAAAACTGTTTTTT. Its protein product is CASSFNRQSNEKLFF.

The chain recombines TRBV2 with TRBJ2-1, with 7 bases lining up with TRBD1. Germline values: CDR1 SNHLY, CDR2 FYNNEI. V lost 0 bases and J lost 8; bases outside the gene matches: 10. This CDR3 region has 16 residues. The CDR3 DNA reads as TGTGCCAGCAGTGAAGCGTTGACAGGGCGGCAGCATGAGCAGTTCTTC. Amino acid sequence: CASSEALTGRQHEQFF.

This clone appeared once. The rearrangement joins TRBV5-1 to TRBJ2-1; 16 bases agree with TRBD2. J gave up 3 bases and V 4 bases, and 7 bases lay outside the gene matches. The length of the CDR3 is 18 residues. Germline V gene lookup returns CDR1 SGHRS and CDR2 YFSETQ. CDR3 loop: CASSPGTSGGANYNEQFF. The CDR3 DNA follows: TGCGCCAGCAGCCCGGGGACTAGCGGGGGGGCTAACTACAATGAGCAGTTCTTC.

This clone was recorded a few times. In DNA form, the CDR3 reads TGTGCCAGCAGTTTGAGACGGGGTAATTCACCCCTCCACTTT. It translates to CASSLRRGNSPLHF. The V gene is TRBV28, the J gene TRBJ1-6; D uncertain. There are 14 residues in the CDR3. In germline, CDR1 is MDHEN, CDR2 SYDVKM. V was pared by 3 bases and J by 6 bases, with 9 bases between.

The chain carries TRBV30 and TRBJ2-5; possibly TRBD1 for D (6 bases). Trimming left V 5 bases short and J 0 bases short, with 16 bases between. Germline lookup yields CDR1 GTSNPN and CDR2 SVGIG (reference sequence). This CDR3 is built from 15 residues. The DNA of the CDR3 is TGTGCCTGGGACTACGGACAGTACTACCAAGAGACCCAGTACTTC. Translating it yields CAWDYGQYYQETQYF.

This clone was recorded only once. This chain uses TRBV5-1 with TRBJ2-7; 11 bases align to TRBD1. V lost 4 bases, J lost 5 bases, and 5 bases stayed unmatched. The CDR3 covers 14 residues. Germline V gives CDR1 SGHRS, CDR2 YFSETQ. CDR3 region: CASSPDRGPHEQYF. The DNA of the CDR3 is TGCGCCAGCAGCCCGGACAGGGGGCCCCACGAGCAGTACTTC.

V is TRBV5-1 and J is TRBJ2-2; 7 bases align to TRBD1. This CDR3 region has 16 residues. Per the germline V gene, CDR1 is SGHRS and CDR2 is YFSETQ. V was pared by 0 bases and J by 0 bases, with 2 bases of the junction left unmatched. This chain's CDR3 is CASSLEGQTNTGELFF. CDR3 sequence (DNA): TGCGCCAGCAGCTTGGAGGGACAGACGAACACCGGGGAGCTGTTTTTT.

The chain joins TRBV7-5 to TRBJ2-1; no DNA check was done on the table's D call, TRBD2. TRBV7-5 has pseudogene status. The CDR3 totals 15 residues. CDR3 in amino acids: CVRSSPPGTYNEQFF. In DNA, the CDR3 is TGTGTCAGAAGTTCACCCCCCGGGACTTACAATGAGCAGTTCTTC.

About this clone: At the DNA level, this CDR3 is encoded by other sequences in the same sample as well. This chain links TRBV11-2 with TRBJ2-7; TRBD2 matches 14 bases. V was clipped by 4 bases and J by 3 bases; unmatched bases: 2. This CDR3 region has 15 residues. Germline-derived CDR1 and CDR2 are SGHAT and FQNNGV. CDR3 sequence (DNA): TGTGCCAGCAGCTCGGGACTAGCGGGGGTCTACGAGCAGTACTTC. Residues: CASSSGLAGVYEQYF.

The chain carries TRBV6-5 and TRBJ2-7, with 10 bases lining up with TRBD2. This CDR3 spans 15 amino acids. The germline V gene has CDR1 MNHEY and CDR2 SVGAGI. After removal of 6 bases from V and 1 base from J, the junction contained 6 bases not matched to a gene. The CDR3 here is CASRPGTSDSYEQYF. The DNA of the CDR3 is TGTGCCAGCAGGCCCGGGACTAGCGATTCCTACGAGCAGTACTTC.

This clone appeared once. The chain employs TRBV6-2 or TRBV6-3 and TRBJ1-1; 8 bases are a match to TRBD1. The CDR3 length is 15 residues. CDR1 is MNHEY, CDR2 SVGEGT, per germline. J lost 4 bases, V lost 2 bases, and 6 bases had no gene match. CDR3 in amino acids: CASSYRLTGVTEAFF. In DNA, the CDR3 is TGTGCCAGCAGTTACCGATTGACAGGGGTCACTGAAGCTTTCTTT.

The genes are TRBV19 and TRBJ2-1; 7 bases are shared with TRBD2. The CDR3 sequence is 15 residues long. Per the germline V gene, CDR1 is LNHDA and CDR2 is SQIVND (reference sequence). Losses at the gene ends were 1 base for V and 4 bases for J; bases not matched to a gene: 4. The CDR3 spells CASSIASGKYNEQFF. DNA of the CDR3: TGTGCCAGTAGTATAGCTAGCGGAAAGTACAATGAGCAGTTCTTC.

The rearrangement joins TRBV18 to TRBJ2-7, with 12 bases fitting TRBD2. Per the germline V gene, CDR1 is KGHSH and CDR2 is LQKENI. The CDR3 totals 16 residues. The trim removed 2 bases at V and 2 bases at J, leaving 4 bases unmatched. The CDR3, as DNA: TGTGCCAGCTCACCAGAACTAGCGGGAGGAGCCTACGAGCAGTACTTC. The encoded protein is CASSPELAGGAYEQYF.

Note on this clone: A read error may produce the germline difference seen at one junction end. The rearrangement links TRBV6-5 to TRBJ2-7; 12 bases map to TRBD2. The CDR3 consists of 15 residues. Germline V lookup: CDR1 MNHEY, CDR2 SVGAGI. CDR3 DNA: TGTGCCGGCAGGGCTAGCGGGAGGGGAACCTACGAGCAGTACTTC. Amino acid sequence: CAGRASGRGTYEQYF.

This chain links TRBV5-1 with TRBJ2-1, with a possible D match to TRBD2 (6 bases). The CDR3 is 14 residues long. Germline V gene lookup returns CDR1 SGHRS and CDR2 YFSETQ. Trimming cost V 2 bases and J 4 bases, with 10 bases left between them. The CDR3 DNA is TGCGCCAGCAGCTTAAACGGACTATACAATGAGCAGTTCTTC. Encoded protein: CASSLNGLYNEQFF.

This chain connects TRBV27 to TRBJ2-5, with D tentatively TRBD1 (5 bases). Germline V gene lookup returns CDR1 MNHEY and CDR2 SMNVEV (reference sequence). Trimming took 0 bases from V and 5 from J, leaving 13 bases between them. The CDR3 consists of 15 residues. CDR3 sequence: CASSLSMQGGETQYF. CDR3 coding DNA: TGTGCCAGCAGTTTATCGATGCAGGGCGGCGAGACCCAGTACTTC.

This chain connects TRBV19 to TRBJ1-1, with 9 bases identical to TRBD1. Trimming removed 4 bases from V and 4 bases from J; junction bases left unmatched: 4. Germline V lookup: CDR1 LNHDA, CDR2 SQIVND (reference sequence). The CDR3 length is 14 residues. The DNA of the CDR3 is TGTGCCAGTAGTAAGGGACAGGGCCTCACTGAAGCTTTCTTT. Protein: CASSKGQGLTEAFF.

The chain combines TRBV21-1 with TRBJ2-7; TRBD1 is the table's D call and was not checked against the DNA. TRBV21-1 is reported as a pseudogene. The CDR3 consists of 17 residues. Here the CDR3 DNA reads TGTGCCAGCAGTCTTTACTACCTACAGGGCGGGTCCTACGAGCAGTACTTC. Protein product: CASSLYYLQGGSYEQYF.

The V call is TRBV28, the J call TRBJ1-2; 9 nucleotides line up with TRBD1. This CDR3 is 14 amino acids long. The germline V gene has CDR1 MDHEN and CDR2 SYDVKM. Trimming removed 5 bases from V and 4 bases from J; junction bases left unmatched: 5. The DNA of the CDR3 is TGTGCCAGCAGTCGGACAGGGGCAACCTATGGCTACACCTTC. This sequence encodes CASSRTGATYGYTF.

The J gene is TRBJ2-5, the V gene TRBV4-1, with 12 bases lining up with TRBD2. Germline V gene lookup returns CDR1 MGHRA and CDR2 YSYEKL. The CDR3 contains 20 residues. V lost 5 bases, J lost 2 bases, and 18 bases stayed unmatched. The CDR3 DNA reads as TGCGCCAGCAGCTATAGGACTAGCGGGAACGTAGCACCGTCTCAAGAGACCCAGTACTTC. Protein product: CASSYRTSGNVAPSQETQYF.

The chain has TRBV5-1 and TRBJ2-7, with D perhaps matching TRBD2 (5 bases). The CDR3 is 12 residues long. The V and J ends lost 4 bases and 7 bases respectively, with 12 bases between them. The germline V gene has CDR1 SGHRS and CDR2 YFSETQ. CDR3 in amino acids: CASSHSGGEQYF. The CDR3 nucleotides read TGCGCCAGCAGCCATTCAGGCGGGGAGCAGTACTTC.

This chain connects TRBV11-2 to TRBJ1-2, with TRBD1 identical over 9 bases. Trimming at V came to 1 base and at J to 8 bases, leaving 2 bases not matched to a gene. Germline V CDR1 and CDR2: SGHAT, FQNNGV. The CDR3 spans 13 residues. CDR3: CASSLGQGEGYTF. The DNA of the CDR3 is TGTGCCAGCAGCTTAGGACAGGGGGAGGGCTACACCTTC. The full variable domain, its missing parts supplied by reference TRBV11-2 and TRBJ1-2, is EAGVAQSPRYKIIEKRQSVAFWCNPISGHATLYWYQQILGQGPKLLIQFQNNGVVDDSQLPKDRFSAERLKGVDSTLKIQPAKLEDSAVYLCASSLGQGEGYTFGSGTRLTVV.

The J gene is TRBJ1-2, the V gene TRBV18; no clear D gene. Per germline, CDR1 KGHSH and CDR2 LQKENI. V lost 0 bases and J 8 bases, leaving 16 bases between the germline ends. The CDR3 contains 15 residues. The CDR3 DNA is TGTGCCAGCTCACCACCTTGGGCGGGGAGTGTGGGCTACACCTTC. Residues: CASSPPWAGSVGYTF.

The chain links TRBV7-8 to TRBJ1-4; D not resolved. V dropped 5 bases and J dropped 4 bases, with 5 bases sitting between them. The CDR3 has 12 amino acids. Looked up from germline, CDR1 is SGHVS and CDR2 is FQNEAQ. This CDR3 reads CASSPNNEKLFF. Here the CDR3 DNA reads TGTGCCAGCAGCCCTAATAATGAAAAACTGTTTTTT.

This chain joins TRBV5-1 and TRBJ2-1; TRBD1 aligns across 9 bases. V was pared by 4 bases and J by 8 bases, with 10 bases of the junction left unmatched. CDR1 and CDR2 from the germline V gene are SGHRS and YFSETQ. This CDR3 has 15 amino acids. In nucleotides, the CDR3 is TGCGCCAGCAGCAACTCCGGGACAGGGTTAGATGAGCAGTTCTTC. Translated: CASSNSGTGLDEQFF. The whole variable domain, remainder taken from reference TRBV5-1 and TRBJ2-1, is KAGVTQTPRYLIKTRGQQVTLSCSPISGHRSVSWYQQTPGQGLQFLFEYFSETQRNKGNFPGRFSGRQFSNSRSEMNVSTLELGDSALYLCASSNSGTGLDEQFFGPGTRLTVL.